Described below is a single T cell receptor beta chain sequence and its context. The data were obtained in a study of cytomegalovirus exposure and HLA in healthy donors. PCR used 60 Vbeta primers and 13 Jbeta primers. This table comes from immunoSEQ multiplex PCR, and its TCRdb copy is limited to in-frame clones, with some not included. Of about 90,000 clones listed, about 67% are singletons. The CDR3 is made up of 11 amino acids. The V end was cut by 1 base, the J end by 7 bases, with 5 bases between. CDR1 is DFQATT, CDR2 SNEGSKA, per germline (reference sequence). This sequence was found in a woman between 18 and 29 years old in good health and CMV-seropositive. The chain carries TRBV20-1 and TRBJ2-4, with D unresolved. Sequenced sample: PBMCs. CDR3 sequence reads: CSARVGNIQYF. CDR3 nucleotide sequence: TGCAGTGCTAGAGTCGGGAACATTCAGTACTTC.